This T cell receptor (beta chain) was profiled in a study of a mutant IDH1 vaccine in newly diagnosed glioma. Whole-study context: The first vaccination came 4-6 weeks after radiotherapy alone, or with temozolomide cycles. Antecedent treatment encompassed radiotherapy, temozolomide, or their combination; the majority received both. Findings of the study overall: Alterations occurring in top peripheral T cell clonotypes seemed unrelated to pseudoprogression.

This table comes from immunoSEQ multiplex PCR, and its TCRdb copy is limited to in-frame clones, with some not included. The sample has about 38,000 clones, about four fifths seen once; the top ten hold around 5.2%. The ends lost 0 bases at V and 5 bases at J; junction bases unmatched: 8. Germline CDR1 reads SGDLS; CDR2 reads YYNGEE. CDR3 length: 16 amino acids. Time point described: week 5, during vaccination. The study gave 300 ug of mutant IDH1 20-mer peptide per vaccine dose, with topical imiquimod. Donors had new IDH1-mutant astrocytomas of WHO grade 3 or 4 (ATRX-lost). About this clone: Its target is not known.

The source was PBMCs, collected from a glioma patient whose treatment included an IDH1 peptide vaccine. The chain combines TRBV9 with TRBJ2-5; TRBD2 aligns across 9 bases. The TCR was taken from a man in his forties with glioma. The CDR3 here is CASSVEGSGGVETQYF. CDR3 coding DNA: TGTGCCAGCAGCGTAGAGGGTAGCGGGGGAGTGGAGACCCAGTACTTC. The full variable domain, its missing parts supplied by reference TRBV9 and TRBJ2-5, is DSGVTQTPKHLITATGQRVTLRCSPRSGDLSVYWYQQSLDQGLQFLIQYYNGEERAKGNILERFSAQQFPDLHSELNLSSLELGDSALYFCASSVEGSGGVETQYFGPGTRLLVL.